Listed below are T cell receptor beta chains from one sample, sequenced in a study of T cell responses to AZD1222 COVID-19 vaccine. Repertoires were generated with immunoSEQ multiplex PCR, while TCRdb's copy carries only in-frame clones and drops some. The sample lists approximately 120,000 clones, 90% occurring once. Sequencing was performed on peripheral blood, taken on day 0 of AZD1222 vaccination. The receptors stem from an adult in good health. CDR3s include the opening cysteine and the closing phenylalanine or tryptophan. The D gene is left open where the match is weak. Clone size is shown for a subset of rows, as once, few, many or a class of expanded clone.

TRBV11-2,TRBJ1-1,NA,TRBD1,TGTGCCAGCAGCCGGGACAGGGGGAACACTGAAGCTTTCTTT,CASSRDRGNTEAFF
TRBV18,TRBJ1-5,NA,TRBD1,TGTGCCAGCTCACCCGAAACCGGACAGGGCAATCAGCCCCAGCATTTT,CASSPETGQGNQPQHF
TRBV2,TRBJ1-4,NA,NA,TGTGCCAGCAGTTCTCAAGGGGGGGCAACTAATGAAAAACTGTTTTTT,CASSSQGGATNEKLFF
TRBV28,TRBJ2-3,once,NA,TGTGCCAGCAAGGAGAGCACAGATACGCAGTATTTT,CASKESTDTQYF
TRBV5-6,TRBJ1-2,NA,NA,TGTGCCAGCAGCTTGAACGGGCTCTATGGCTACACCTTC,CASSLNGLYGYTF
TRBV2,TRBJ1-1,NA,TRBD1,TGTGCAGGGGAGGAGACAGGGGGCACTGAAGCTTTCTTT,CAGEETGGTEAFF
TRBV27,TRBJ1-6,NA,NA,TGTGCCAGCAGTCCCTATTCAATACGTAATTCACCCCTCCACTTT,CASSPYSIRNSPLHF
TRBV24-1,TRBJ1-2,NA,TRBD1,TGTGCCACCAGTGATTCCCCAGCGGGGACAGGGAAGAGCTATGGCTACACCTTC,CATSDSPAGTGKSYGYTF
TRBV19,TRBJ2-5,NA,TRBD2,TGTGCCAGCTCCCCCGGCGGGAGCTGGGAGACCCAGTACTTC,CASSPGGSWETQYF
TRBV13,TRBJ1-2,NA,NA,TGTGCCAGCAGCTCCCACAGATCTAACTATGGCTACACCTTC,CASSSHRSNYGYTF
TRBV28,TRBJ2-5,NA,NA,TGTGCCAGCACCCTAGGGGGGGCGAAGGGGCTAGAGACCCAGTACTTC,CASTLGGAKGLETQYF